A selection of T cell receptor beta chains follows, all from one sample in a study of cytomegalovirus exposure and HLA in healthy donors. The assay was immunoSEQ multiplex PCR, and TCRdb's table has in-frame clones only and misses some. This table has about 130,000 clones, under 85% appearing once. The sample was PBMCs. The receptors come from a woman aged 45-65 years in good health and CMV-seropositive. The CDR3 runs from the conserved cysteine through the conserved F or W. The order of the fields is V gene, D gene, J gene, clone size, CDR3 DNA, CDR3 protein. The D gene is left open where the match is weak. Expanded clones are given a class, and other clones once, few, many or no size at all.

TRBV6-5	-	TRBJ2-5	-	TGTGCCAGCAGCGGGGAGAGAGAGACCCAGTACTTC	CASSGERETQYF
TRBV10-3	-	TRBJ1-6	-	TGTGCCATCAGTGACAGGGATGATTCACCCCTCCACTTT	CAISDRDDSPLHF
TRBV19	-	TRBJ1-6	-	TGTGCCAGTAGCCACAGCATCGGGGGGGGCAACGCGCCCCTCCACTTT	CASSHSIGGGNAPLHF
TRBV19	-	TRBJ1-6	-	TGTGCCAGTAGACAGGGCGAACGGTCACCCCTCCACTTT	CASRQGERSPLHF
TRBV19	-	TRBJ2-1	-	TGTGCCAGTAGCCAAGACAGAAGCTCCTACAATGAGCAGTTCTTC	CASSQDRSSYNEQFF
TRBV6-5	TRBD1	TRBJ2-7	-	TGTGCCAGCAGCAACGGACAGGGCTCCTACGAGCAGTACTTC	CASSNGQGSYEQYF
TRBV19	TRBD1	TRBJ2-5	-	TGTGCCAGTTCTAACACCGGGACAGGGGAAGAGACCCAGTACTTC	CASSNTGTGEETQYF
TRBV18	TRBD1	TRBJ2-3	-	TGTGCCAGCTCACCCACGACAGGGGCGGGAGATACGCAGTATTTT	CASSPTTGAGDTQYF
TRBV5-4	TRBD1	TRBJ2-4	-	TGTGCCAGCAGCGGACAGGGGGCGGACATTCAGTACTTC	CASSGQGADIQYF
TRBV30	TRBD1	TRBJ2-2	-	TGTGCCTGGGGACAGGGAACCGGGGAGCTGTTTTTT	CAWGQGTGELFF
TRBV6-6	-	TRBJ2-7	-	TGTGCCAGCAGTCGGAAGGGGGGGTCTACCTACGAGCAGTACTTC	CASSRKGGSTYEQYF
TRBV6-5	-	TRBJ1-1	-	TGTGCCAGCTGGGGGGGCTTGAACACTGAAGCTTTCTTT	CASWGGLNTEAFF
TRBV15	-	TRBJ2-7	few	TGTGCCACCAGTGATACAGCAGGGGCCCGGTACGAGCAGTACTTC	CATSDTAGARYEQYF
TRBV5-1	-	TRBJ1-4	few	TGCGCCAGCAGCTTGGGCGGGACTAATGAAAAACTGTTTTTT	CASSLGGTNEKLFF
TRBV11-2	-	TRBJ2-2	-	TGTGCCAGCAGCTTAGACGGGGGGCCGATCGGGGAGCTGTTTTTT	CASSLDGGPIGELFF
TRBV5-4	TRBD2	TRBJ2-7	once	TGTGCCAGCAGCTTGGCCAGCGGGGGGGCTCTCGAGCAGTACTTC	CASSLASGGALEQYF
TRBV6-1	-	TRBJ2-3	-	TGTGCCAGCAGCCCCGTCCGGGACTCCGGAGGGACGCAGTATTTT	CASSPVRDSGGTQYF
TRBV5-8	-	TRBJ1-6	once	TGTGCCAGCAGCTTAACTCAGGGATCACCCCTCCACTTT	CASSLTQGSPLHF
TRBV5-1	TRBD2	TRBJ2-1	-	TGCGCCAGCACGGTAGCGGGGGGCCTCTCCTACAATGAGCAGTTCTTC	CASTVAGGLSYNEQFF
TRBV6-6	-	TRBJ1-5	medium-sized	TGTGCCAGCAGAAGGGTTGAGGGAATTCAGCCCCAGCATTTT	CASRRVEGIQPQHF
TRBV5-1	-	TRBJ2-5	-	TGCGCCAGCAGCTTGTGGTCCAGCCAAGAGACCCAGTACTTC	CASSLWSSQETQYF
TRBV7-9	TRBD2	TRBJ2-1	-	TGTTCCAGCAGCTTAGGTAGCGGGGGTCCAAATGAGCAGTTCTTC	CSSSLGSGGPNEQFF
TRBV12-5	TRBD2	TRBJ2-6	-	TGTGCTAGTGGCATCTCTAGCGGGGGGCAACTCTCAGGGGCCAACGTCCTGACTTTC	CASGISSGGQLSGANVLTF
TRBV7-9	TRBD1	TRBJ2-7	-	TGTGCCAGCAGCTGGACCGGGACAGGGGGCTCCTACGAGCAGTACTTC	CASSWTGTGGSYEQYF
TRBV5-4	-	TRBJ2-1	-	TGTGCCAGCACCGCTTCCGTACAGGGGAGGTCCTACAATGAGCAGTTCTTC	CASTASVQGRSYNEQFF
TRBV2	-	TRBJ2-5	few	TGTGCCAGCAGTGCCTTAGGGGTGGGGAAACAAGAGACCCAGTACTTC	CASSALGVGKQETQYF
TRBV4-1	-	TRBJ2-1	-	TGCGCCAGCAGCCAAGGCCTGAGCTACAATGAGCAGTTCTTC	CASSQGLSYNEQFF
TRBV30	-	TRBJ2-1	-	TGTGCCTGCTCCGGGTCCAATGAGCAGTTCTTC	CACSGSNEQFF
TRBV5-1	TRBD2	TRBJ2-2	few	TGCGCCAGCAGCACCGGACTAGCGGGGGCGGACACCGGGGAGCTGTTTTTT	CASSTGLAGADTGELFF
TRBV7-9	-	TRBJ2-3	-	TGTGCCAGCAGCTTAGCGGTGGCAGGCACAGATACGCAGTATTTT	CASSLAVAGTDTQYF
TRBV6-5	TRBD1	TRBJ1-4	-	TGTGCCAGCAGTAGCAGGACAGGGGGACAAAAACTGTTTTTT	CASSSRTGGQKLFF